What follows describes a single T cell receptor beta chain. V lost 6 bases to trimming and J lost 7 bases, with 12 bases between them. The CDR3 spans 12 residues. CDR1 DFQATT and CDR2 SNEGSKA come from the germline V gene (reference sequence). This entry belongs to a study of human T cells and chemical hapten exposure. During construction of the library, unique molecular identifiers were attached to individual cDNA molecules for quantitative, reproducible TCR counting. TCRdb re-derived calls from the RACE reads in MiXCR, one entry per CDR3 protein. The sample lists about 170,000 distinct CDR3 sequences, 25% to 30% occurring once. The sample's time point: patch test 3, about 24 weeks after DPC sensitization. Treatment specified: therapeutic diphenylcyclopropenone sensitization with weekly scalp DPC.

This chain joins TRBV20-1 and TRBJ2-2; D is possibly TRBD2 (5 bases). Material: whole blood, obtained in connection with sensitization to the hapten diphenylcyclopropenone (DPC). This clonotype was sampled from a woman between 18 and 29 years old with alopecia areata. Some clones in this sample may be carry-over from other donors' samples. The CDR3 DNA is TGCAGTGCCATTTGGGCGGGCGGGGAGCTGTTTTTT. The encoded protein is CSAIWAGGELFF.